A selection of T cell receptor beta chains follows, all from one sample in a study of cytomegalovirus exposure and HLA in healthy donors. Profiled with immunoSEQ multiplex PCR; TCRdb holds only in-frame clones, not every one. The profile shows roughly 70,000 clones, 85% of them singletons. Material for sequencing was PBMCs. These receptors were obtained from a young man in good health and CMV-seronegative. Both conserved end residues are part of each CDR3. D genes are given only for firm matches. Clone size appears in some rows only: once, few, many, or a class for an expanded clone.

V,size,D,J,length,DNA,CDR3
TRBV30,NA,NA,TRBJ1-3,14,TGTGCCTGGACCCGTCGGAGCTCTGGAAACACCATATATTTT,CAWTRRSSGNTIYF
TRBV27,NA,TRBD1,TRBJ2-7,15,TGTGCCAGCAGCCATCCAAGGGACAGGGGGTACGAGCAGTACTTC,CASSHPRDRGYEQYF
TRBV7-2,NA,NA,TRBJ2-7,13,TGTGCCAGCAGCTTCGGACACCGCTACGAGCAGTACTTC,CASSFGHRYEQYF
TRBV2,NA,NA,TRBJ2-3,14,TGTGCCAGCACGCGGCAGGCGGGGACAGATACGCAGTATTTT,CASTRQAGTDTQYF
TRBV5-6,NA,NA,TRBJ1-2,14,TGTGCCAGCAGCCCCCGGGGGTTGGGGGTGCGCTACACCTTC,CASSPRGLGVRYTF
TRBV7-3,few,TRBD1,TRBJ2-6,16,TGTGCCAGCAGCTTGACAGGGGGCACTGGGGCCAACGTCCTGACTTTC,CASSLTGGTGANVLTF
TRBV5-1,NA,NA,TRBJ2-5,14,TGCGCCAGCAGCTCCACAGGGTCAGGGGAGACCCAGTACTTC,CASSSTGSGETQYF
TRBV7-9,NA,NA,TRBJ1-5,15,TGTGCCAGCAGCTGGCTCGGAGGGCCCATGGGGCCCCAGCATTTT,CASSWLGGPMGPQHF
TRBV15,NA,NA,TRBJ1-1,14,TGTGCCACCTCACTCAAACAGGGAAACACTGAAGCTTTCTTT,CATSLKQGNTEAFF
TRBV5-5,NA,NA,TRBJ1-5,16,TGTGCCAGCAGCTACTCCACAGGACATAGCAATCAGCCCCAGCATTTT,CASSYSTGHSNQPQHF
TRBV19,NA,TRBD1,TRBJ2-2,14,TGTGCCAGTAGGGACAGGGCAAACACCGGGGAGCTGTTTTTT,CASRDRANTGELFF
TRBV27,NA,TRBD1,TRBJ1-5,13,TGTGCCAGCAGTTGGGACAGGGGTCAGCCCCAGCATTTT,CASSWDRGQPQHF
TRBV6-5,NA,TRBD1,TRBJ2-7,15,TGTGCCAGCAGTCAGGAGGCAGGGGGAAGCTACGAGCAGTACTTC,CASSQEAGGSYEQYF
TRBV9,NA,NA,TRBJ1-5,13,TGTGCCAGCAGCGTACAGGGAAACCAGCCCCAGCATTTT,CASSVQGNQPQHF
TRBV30,NA,NA,TRBJ2-7,13,TGTGCCTGGAGTCGGGAAGATTCCTACGAGCAGTACTTC,CAWSREDSYEQYF
TRBV5-1,NA,NA,TRBJ1-1,14,TGCGCCAGCAGCTTGGGGGTGGGGGGCACTGAAGCTTTCTTT,CASSLGVGGTEAFF
TRBV5-5,NA,NA,TRBJ2-2,17,TGTGCCAGCAGTGCAGCACCACCGGGGGAAATAACCGGGGAGCTGTTTTTT,CASSAAPPGEITGELFF
TRBV30,NA,NA,TRBJ1-1,11,TGTGCCTGGAGACTAAACACTGAAGCTTTCTTT,CAWRLNTEAFF
TRBV11-2,few,NA,TRBJ2-3,14,TGTGCCAGCAGCTTAGATCGGACAGCCGACACGCAGTATTTT,CASSLDRTADTQYF
TRBV10-2,NA,NA,TRBJ2-7,14,TGCGCCAGCAGTGTGAAGGGGGAGGGCGTCGAGCAGTACTTC,CASSVKGEGVEQYF
TRBV18,NA,NA,TRBJ2-5,14,TGTGCCAGCTCACCTCCCCAGATCCAAGAGACCCAGTACTTC,CASSPPQIQETQYF
TRBV6-6,NA,TRBD2,TRBJ2-2,16,TGTGCCAGCAGTACCCTCAGCGGGGGGGACACCGGGGAGCTGTTTTTT,CASSTLSGGDTGELFF
TRBV6-5,NA,TRBD1,TRBJ2-1,13,TGTGCCAGCAGTTACTGGACAGGAAATGAGCAGTTCTTC,CASSYWTGNEQFF
TRBV5-6,NA,NA,TRBJ1-5,14,TGTGCCAGCAGCTTAGGGGCGGGGGATCAGCCCCAGCATTTT,CASSLGAGDQPQHF
TRBV6-1,many,NA,TRBJ2-1,14,TGTGCCAGCAGTGAAGGTGAAGGGGGCAATGAGCAGTTCTTC,CASSEGEGGNEQFF
TRBV19,NA,NA,TRBJ2-5,12,TGTGCCAGTAGTATAGATCGGGAGACCCAGTACTTC,CASSIDRETQYF
TRBV9,NA,TRBD2,TRBJ2-1,14,TGTGCCAGCAGCCCAACGGGGGGTCCTCATGAGCAGTTCTTC,CASSPTGGPHEQFF